A selection of T cell receptor beta chains follows, all from one sample in a study of blood T cell repertoires in COVID-19. Assay used: immunoSEQ multiplex PCR; TCRdb lists only in-frame clones, some missing. The table records a few hundred thousand clones, 70% to 90% of them present only once. The sample taken for sequencing was PBMCs or T cells enriched from blood (not recorded which). The receptors were gathered from a man aged 30-40 years who had recovered from COVID-19. CDR3s include the opening cysteine and the closing phenylalanine or tryptophan. D genes are given only for firm matches. For some rows the clone size is stated as once, few or many, or as a class when expanded; others skip it.

clone_size: once
j_call: TRBJ2-3
v_call: TRBV15
d_call: TRBD2
cdr3_aa: CATSRGLAGAQLRSDTQYF
cdr3_nt: TGTGCCACCAGCAGGGGACTAGCGGGGGCCCAACTCCGCTCGGATACGCAGTATTTT

clone_size: NA
j_call: TRBJ1-2
v_call: TRBV5-1
d_call: NA
cdr3_aa: CASSLAGSPGGYTF
cdr3_nt: TGCGCCAGCAGCTTGGCGGGTTCTCCCGGTGGCTACACCTTC

clone_size: NA
j_call: TRBJ1-2
v_call: TRBV3-1/TRBV3-2
d_call: NA
cdr3_aa: CASSSHRGGTF
cdr3_nt: TGTGCCAGCAGCTCCCACCGTGGAGGGACCTTC

clone_size: NA
j_call: TRBJ1-5
v_call: TRBV4-1
d_call: NA
cdr3_aa: CASSRYPGSNQPQHF
cdr3_nt: TGCGCCAGCAGCCGTTATCCAGGGTCCAATCAGCCCCAGCATTTT

clone_size: once
j_call: TRBJ2-5
v_call: TRBV6-5
d_call: TRBD2
cdr3_aa: CASSYQRGGAETQYF
cdr3_nt: TGTGCCAGCAGTTACCAGCGGGGGGGCGCGGAGACCCAGTACTTC

clone_size: NA
j_call: TRBJ1-1
v_call: TRBV29-1
d_call: NA
cdr3_aa: CSATGGGLNTEAFF
cdr3_nt: TGCAGCGCCACCGGCGGGGGACTCAACACTGAAGCTTTCTTT

clone_size: NA
j_call: TRBJ2-5
v_call: TRBV14
d_call: TRBD2
cdr3_aa: CASSQGRTSGVRETQYF
cdr3_nt: TGTGCCAGCAGCCAAGGACGGACTAGCGGGGTCCGGGAGACCCAGTACTTC

clone_size: NA
j_call: TRBJ2-2
v_call: TRBV7-7
d_call: NA
cdr3_aa: CASSPGQRGSNTGELFF
cdr3_nt: TGTGCTAGCAGCCCCGGACAGCGGGGATCGAACACCGGGGAGCTGTTTTTT

clone_size: NA
j_call: TRBJ1-3
v_call: TRBV7-9
d_call: NA
cdr3_aa: CASSFGESGNTIYF
cdr3_nt: TGTGCCAGCAGCTTCGGAGAGAGCGGAAACACCATATATTTT

clone_size: NA
j_call: TRBJ1-1
v_call: TRBV29-1
d_call: NA
cdr3_aa: CSVIQGNTEAFF
cdr3_nt: TGCAGCGTGATACAGGGGAACACTGAAGCTTTCTTT

clone_size: NA
j_call: TRBJ2-7
v_call: TRBV5-1
d_call: TRBD1
cdr3_aa: CASQTPGQAYEQYF
cdr3_nt: TGCGCCAGCCAAACTCCGGGACAGGCCTACGAGCAGTACTTC

clone_size: NA
j_call: TRBJ1-5
v_call: TRBV7-8
d_call: NA
cdr3_aa: CASSLGPNQPQHF
cdr3_nt: TGTGCCAGCAGCTTAGGGCCAAATCAGCCCCAGCATTTT

clone_size: once
j_call: TRBJ1-4
v_call: TRBV7-2
d_call: NA
cdr3_aa: CASSLGNTGEKLFF
cdr3_nt: TGTGCCAGCAGCTTAGGAAACACGGGTGAAAAACTGTTTTTT

clone_size: few
j_call: TRBJ1-2
v_call: TRBV12-3/TRBV12-4
d_call: NA
cdr3_aa: CASSSIEGSYTF
cdr3_nt: TGTGCCAGCAGTTCCATCGAGGGAAGCTACACCTTC

clone_size: NA
j_call: TRBJ2-3
v_call: TRBV6-1
d_call: NA
cdr3_aa: CASSEAGGTDTQYF
cdr3_nt: TGTGCCAGCAGTGAAGCGGGAGGCACAGATACGCAGTATTTT

clone_size: NA
j_call: TRBJ1-3
v_call: TRBV18
d_call: NA
cdr3_aa: CASSPTGSKAGNTIYF
cdr3_nt: TGTGCCAGCTCCCCAACAGGGAGTAAAGCTGGAAACACCATATATTTT

clone_size: NA
j_call: TRBJ1-4
v_call: TRBV27
d_call: TRBD1
cdr3_aa: CASSSGTGGEKLFF
cdr3_nt: TGTGCCAGCAGTTCCGGGACAGGGGGCGAAAAACTGTTTTTT

clone_size: NA
j_call: TRBJ1-1
v_call: TRBV6-5
d_call: NA
cdr3_aa: CASSRDTEAFF
cdr3_nt: TGTGCCAGCAGTCGGGACACTGAAGCTTTCTTT

clone_size: NA
j_call: TRBJ2-1
v_call: TRBV5-4
d_call: TRBD1
cdr3_aa: CASSLRRQGARGDEQFF
cdr3_nt: TGTGCCAGCAGCTTGAGGCGACAGGGGGCTAGGGGCGATGAGCAGTTCTTC

clone_size: NA
j_call: TRBJ1-1
v_call: TRBV19
d_call: TRBD1
cdr3_aa: CASIRTGRSTEAFF
cdr3_nt: TGTGCCAGTATCCGGACAGGTCGGAGCACTGAAGCTTTCTTT

clone_size: NA
j_call: TRBJ2-7
v_call: TRBV2
d_call: TRBD1
cdr3_aa: CASSGRQGAYEQYF
cdr3_nt: TGTGCCAGCAGTGGAAGACAGGGGGCCTACGAGCAGTACTTC

clone_size: once
j_call: TRBJ2-3
v_call: TRBV15
d_call: TRBD1
cdr3_aa: CATSRSAGTGVTDTQYF
cdr3_nt: TGTGCCACCAGCAGATCAGCCGGGACAGGGGTAACAGATACGCAGTATTTT

clone_size: once
j_call: TRBJ1-6
v_call: TRBV5-6
d_call: TRBD1
cdr3_aa: CASSSGQGGSPLHF
cdr3_nt: TGTGCCAGCAGCTCGGGACAGGGAGGGTCACCCCTCCACTTT